Each of the 19 T cell receptor beta chains below was sequenced from the same sample in a study of T cell responses to AZD1222 COVID-19 vaccine (dated by TCRdb to the early 2020s). The time point tag for this specimen amounts to: baseline before first vaccination. The library was prepared using the immunoSEQ multiplex PCR assay. TCRdb retrieved this table from immuneACCESS and kept in-frame rearrangements only. Not all clones are present; in checked studies, unresolved V genes account for under half, and no reason is known for the remainder. A total of about 100,000 clones appear in this sample, just over 90% of them only once. The ten most abundant clones make up 1.3% of the sample. The sequencing used peripheral blood, collected on day 0 of AZD1222 vaccination. These receptors were taken from an adult in good health.

This clone has only one observation. Relative to the germline gene, one junction end is altered; a read error may explain this. This chain joins TRBV23-1 and TRBJ2-7; the D call may be TRBD1 or TRBD2 (6 bases each). TRBV23-1 is flagged as an ORF with uncertain function. CDR3 length: 10 residues. The CDR3, as DNA: TGTGAGGGGGGCAACTACGAGCAGTACTTC. Encoded protein: CEGGNYEQYF.

The V call is TRBV30, the J call TRBJ1-3; 7 bases map to TRBD1. The CDR3 extends over 15 amino acids. Germline CDR1 is GTSNPN and CDR2 is SVGIG (reference sequence). V trimming: 0 bases; J trimming: 4 bases; junction bases outside the gene matches: 6. The CDR3 bases are TGTGCCTGGAGTGTACGGGACAGCCTCGGAAACACCATATATTTT. As protein: CAWSVRDSLGNTIYF. The full variable domain, its missing parts supplied by reference TRBV30 and TRBJ1-3, is SQTIHQWPATLVQPVGSPLSLECTVEGTSNPNLYWYRQAAGRGLQLLFYSVGIGQISSEVPQNLSASRPQDRQFILSSKKLLLSDSGFYLCAWSVRDSLGNTIYFGEGSWLTVV.

The V call is TRBV28, the J call TRBJ1-2; a weak D match, TRBD1 (5 bases). The germline V and J ends were trimmed by 3 bases and 8 bases, with 10 bases remaining between them. The CDR3 covers 12 residues. CDR1 and CDR2 from the germline V gene are MDHEN and SYDVKM. The CDR3 protein is CASSFAGDGYTF. For the CDR3, the DNA is TGTGCCAGCAGTTTTGCGGGGGACGGCTACACCTTC.

The rearrangement uses TRBV28 and TRBJ1-2, with TRBD1 identical over 8 bases. Germline V gene lookup returns CDR1 MDHEN and CDR2 SYDVKM. After removal of 6 bases from V and 4 bases from J, the junction contained 7 bases not matched to a gene. The CDR3 runs 14 residues. DNA for the CDR3: TGTGCCAGCAGCCAAGGGACAGGACTCTATGGCTACACCTTC. As protein: CASSQGTGLYGYTF.

The chain joins TRBV24-1 to TRBJ1-6; D unclear. Trimming cost V 0 bases and J 9 bases, with 8 bases left between them. The V gene's germline CDR1 is KGHDR and CDR2 SFDVKD. The CDR3 is 14 residues long. Written as DNA, the CDR3 is TGTGCCACCAGTGATTTGCCAGATGGTTCACCCCTCCACTTT. Translating it yields CATSDLPDGSPLHF.

The chain carries TRBV28 and TRBJ1-6; possibly TRBD1 for D (5 bases). The CDR3 loop spans 14 amino acids. Germline CDR1 reads MDHEN; CDR2 reads SYDVKM. V lost 6 bases and J 9 bases, leaving 15 bases between the germline ends. As DNA, the CDR3 is TGTGCCAGCAGCGAGTCAGGGAGAGGTTCACCCCTCCACTTT. Residues: CASSESGRGSPLHF.

This clone was found once. The V call is TRBV14, the J call TRBJ1-2; D is uncertain. Germline CDR1 and CDR2: SGHDN and FVKESK. Trimming cost V 0 bases and J 7 bases, with 15 bases left between them. This CDR3 is built from 15 residues. The CDR3, as DNA: TGTGCCAGCAGCCAAGATGGGTGGTACGGTCTTGGCTACACCTTC. Amino acid sequence: CASSQDGWYGLGYTF.

The chain couples TRBV28 to TRBJ1-5; tentatively, D is TRBD1 (6 bases). Trimming took off 5 bases at V and 5 bases at J, with 13 bases between the two ends. The CDR3 runs to 14 residues. The germline gives CDR1 MDHEN, CDR2 SYDVKM. As DNA, the CDR3 is TGTGCCAGCAGTGACTACCAGGGGTATCAGCCCCAGCATTTT. Translated, it gives CASSDYQGYQPQHF.

The V gene is TRBV4-1, the J gene TRBJ1-1; TRBD1 might be the D (5 bases). V lost 3 bases, J lost 1 base, and 12 bases lay in between. The germline gives CDR1 MGHRA, CDR2 YSYEKL. This CDR3 region has 15 residues. The CDR3, as DNA: TGCGCCAGCAGCCACGCCGGGGGACGGAACACTGAAGCTTTCTTT. This sequence encodes CASSHAGGRNTEAFF.

J is TRBJ2-3 and V is TRBV25-1; 12 positions agree with TRBD2. CDR1 MGHDK and CDR2 SYGVNS come from the germline V gene. This CDR3 region has 15 residues. V lost 7 bases, J lost 6 bases, and 8 bases stayed unmatched. The CDR3 DNA reads TGTGCCAGCAATCTAGCGGGGGGGCTGGAGGATACGCAGTATTTT. Translating gives CASNLAGGLEDTQYF.

This chain joins TRBV5-1 and TRBJ1-5; D not certain. This CDR3 is built from 14 residues. Trimming cost V 0 bases and J 5 bases, with 9 bases left between them. Germline loops: CDR1 SGHRS, CDR2 YFSETQ. CDR3 protein: CASSLDEGHQPQHF. The CDR3 nucleotides are TGCGCCAGCAGCTTGGATGAGGGTCATCAGCCCCAGCATTTT.

This clone was observed a few times. The chain recombines TRBV10-2 with TRBJ1-2, with 7 bases lining up with TRBD1. V shed 8 bases and J 4 bases; nucleotides not matched to a gene: 13. The CDR3 is 15 amino acids. Looked up from germline, CDR1 is WSHSY and CDR2 is SAAADI. The CDR3 sequence is CASGPGGGGGYGYTF. CDR3 sequence (DNA): TGCGCCAGCGGCCCTGGTGGAGGGGGCGGCTATGGCTACACCTTC.

The chain links TRBV19 to TRBJ2-2; D might be TRBD1 or TRBD2, each matching 5 bases. CDR1 LNHDA and CDR2 SQIVND come from the germline V gene (reference sequence). The CDR3 consists of 12 residues. The V gene lost 10 bases and the J gene lost 3 bases, with 9 bases spanning the gap. The CDR3 DNA follows: TGTGCCACTCTGGGGGACACCGGGGAGCTGTTTTTT. Protein product: CATLGDTGELFF.

This clone was found once. The V call is TRBV27, the J call TRBJ1-2, with TRBD1 matching over 10 bases. V shed 5 bases, J shed 6 bases, and the junction held 9 bases outside the gene matches. The CDR3 has 15 amino acids. Germline V gene sequence: CDR1 MNHEY, CDR2 SMNVEV (reference sequence). CDR3 sequence reads: CASSPYRTGGDGYTF. The CDR3 region has the DNA TGTGCCAGCAGTCCATACCGGACAGGGGGAGATGGCTACACCTTC.

The chain employs TRBV4-1 and TRBJ1-5, with a possible D match to TRBD1 (5 bases). CDR3 size: 15 residues. Per germline, CDR1 MGHRA and CDR2 YSYEKL. Trimming left V 3 bases short and J 3 bases short, with 12 bases between. CDR3 protein: CASSQEGHDNQPQHF. The CDR3 coding sequence is TGCGCCAGCAGCCAGGAAGGACACGACAATCAGCCCCAGCATTTT.

The J gene is TRBJ2-5, the V gene TRBV18; 8 bases map to TRBD2. The CDR3 loop spans 18 amino acids. V shed 0 bases and J 4 bases; nucleotides not matched to a gene: 13. The germline V gene has CDR1 KGHSH and CDR2 LQKENI. CDR3 DNA sequence: TGTGCCAGCTCACCACCTCAAGCGGCGCGGGGGGCTCTAGAGACCCAGTACTTC. It codes for CASSPPQAARGALETQYF. Complete variable domain (other parts from reference TRBV18 and TRBJ2-5): NAGVMQNPRHLVRRRGQEARLRCSPMKGHSHVYWYRQLPEEGLKFMVYLQKENIIDESGMPKERFSAEFPKEGPSILRIQQVVRGDSAAYFCASSPPQAARGALETQYFGPGTRLLVL.

The chain uses TRBV19 and TRBJ2-7; D may correspond to TRBD1 or TRBD2 (5 bases each). Deletions cut 4 bases from V and 1 base from J, with 11 bases between. This CDR3 contains 14 residues. Germline V lookup: CDR1 LNHDA, CDR2 SQIVND (reference sequence). The DNA of the CDR3 is TGTGCCAGTAGTAGAGGGACGGGGTCCTACGAGCAGTACTTC. It is translated as CASSRGTGSYEQYF.

The chain links TRBV19 to TRBJ1-1; 7 positions agree with TRBD1. Per germline, CDR1 LNHDA and CDR2 SQIVND (reference sequence). This CDR3 has 15 amino acids. The V segment lost 6 bases and the J segment 7 bases; nucleotides outside the gene matches: 14. This CDR3 is CASRAFWEDRLEAFF. The CDR3 coding sequence is TGTGCCAGTAGGGCATTTTGGGAGGACAGGCTTGAAGCTTTCTTT.

The chain recombines TRBV7-3 with TRBJ1-1; no reliable D call. Germline V gene sequence: CDR1 SGHTA, CDR2 FQGTGA. Deletions cut 2 bases from V and 6 bases from J, with 10 bases between. The CDR3 length is 13 residues. CDR3 bases: TGTGCCAGCAGCTTAGAGGCGTATGCTGAAGCTTTCTTT. This sequence encodes CASSLEAYAEAFF.